A selection of T cell receptor beta chains follows, all from one sample in a study of shared clonotypes between healthy human individuals. Repertoires were generated with immunoSEQ multiplex PCR, while TCRdb's copy carries only in-frame clones and drops some. In the table there are roughly 1 million clones, approximately 68% of which are singletons. The sample was memory CD4+ T cells sorted from blood. These receptor sequences come from a man between 18 and 35 years old in good health. The CDR3 runs from the conserved cysteine through the conserved F or W. A D gene is named only where the DNA matches it firmly. Size values are once, few and many counts, or a class for expanded clones, and some rows have none.

TRBJ2-2 | NA | TRBV11-3 | NA | CASSGGLNTGELFF | TGTGCCAGCAGCGGGGGTCTGAACACCGGGGAGCTGTTTTTT
TRBJ1-5 | NA | TRBV28 | NA | CASTGDGYSNQPQHF | TGTGCCAGCACCGGGGACGGATATAGCAATCAGCCCCAGCATTTT
TRBJ1-1 | NA | TRBV28 | NA | CATRGAEGNTEAFF | TGTGCCACCCGTGGAGCAGAGGGAAACACTGAAGCTTTCTTT
TRBJ2-7 | NA | TRBV4-1 | NA | CASSQEVGEQYF | TGCGCCAGCAGCCAAGAGGTTGGCGAGCAGTACTTC
TRBJ2-5 | once | TRBV11-3 | TRBD1 | CASSPGQGRGTQYF | TGTGCCAGCAGCCCAGGACAGGGGAGGGGGACCCAGTACTTC
TRBJ2-1 | NA | TRBV29-1 | TRBD2 | CSVAAGAYNEQFF | TGCAGCGTTGCGGCGGGAGCCTACAATGAGCAGTTCTTC
TRBJ2-2 | NA | TRBV5-1 | TRBD2 | CASSFSGANTGELFF | TGCGCCAGCAGCTTCAGCGGGGCGAACACCGGGGAGCTGTTTTTT
TRBJ1-6 | NA | TRBV9 | TRBD1 | CASSLGQGLGNSPLHF | TGTGCCAGCAGCCTCGGACAGGGACTAGGAAATTCACCCCTCCACTTT
TRBJ2-7 | NA | TRBV6-5 | TRBD1 | CASSSNRDREQYF | TGTGCCAGCAGTTCCAACCGGGACAGGGAACAGTACTTC
TRBJ1-6 | NA | TRBV5-1 | TRBD1 | CASSLAQGDNSPLHF | TGCGCCAGCAGCTTGGCACAGGGGGATAATTCACCCCTCCACTTT
TRBJ2-2 | NA | TRBV4-2 | TRBD2 | CASSPTGGGANTGELFF | TGTGCCAGCAGCCCGACGGGCGGGGGGGCTAACACCGGGGAGCTGTTTTTT
TRBJ2-5 | NA | TRBV18 | TRBD1 | CASSPSGQGLIETQYF | TGTGCCAGCTCACCATCTGGACAGGGTTTAATAGAGACCCAGTACTTC
TRBJ2-7 | NA | TRBV7-9 | NA | CASSLEWSSYEQYF | TGTGCCAGCAGCTTAGAGTGGTCTTCCTACGAGCAGTACTTC
TRBJ1-1 | few | TRBV5-1 | NA | CATTEGPLNTEAFF | TGCGCCACTACGGAGGGGCCCTTGAACACTGAAGCTTTCTTT
TRBJ2-7 | NA | TRBV14 | TRBD1 | CASSPRDRLYEQYF | TGTGCCAGCAGCCCCCGGGACAGACTCTACGAGCAGTACTTC
TRBJ2-1 | NA | TRBV2 | TRBD2 | CASSVALAGDNEQFF | TGTGCCAGCAGTGTGGCACTAGCGGGGGACAATGAGCAGTTCTTC
TRBJ2-5 | once | TRBV4-1 | NA | CASSQVARGVEETQYF | TGCGCCAGCAGCCAGGTAGCGAGAGGAGTAGAAGAGACCCAGTACTTC
TRBJ2-3 | few | TRBV29-1 | NA | CSVEVPFPRDTQYF | TGCAGCGTTGAAGTCCCGTTCCCCCGAGATACGCAGTATTTT
TRBJ2-5 | NA | TRBV7-2 | TRBD2 | CASSSGSMETQYF | TGTGCCAGCTCTAGCGGGAGCATGGAGACCCAGTACTTC
TRBJ1-5 | NA | TRBV6-6 | TRBD1 | CASSYPGDRSNQPQHF | TGTGCCAGCAGTTACCCCGGGGACAGATCGAATCAGCCCCAGCATTTT
TRBJ2-5 | NA | TRBV11-2 | NA | CASSLGRNQETQYF | TGTGCCAGCAGCTTAGGTCGCAACCAAGAGACCCAGTACTTC
TRBJ2-7 | medium-sized | TRBV2 | NA | CASSPMLARGYEQYF | TGTGCCAGCAGCCCGATGCTAGCTCGGGGGTACGAGCAGTACTTC
TRBJ2-5 | NA | TRBV7-9 | NA | CASSTGTVKTQYF | TGTGCCAGCAGCACCGGGACGGTGAAGACCCAGTACTTC
TRBJ2-1 | NA | TRBV28 | NA | CASMVGKRSGNEQFF | TGTGCCAGCATGGTGGGGAAGCGGAGCGGTAATGAGCAGTTCTTC
TRBJ2-5 | NA | TRBV7-2 | NA | CASSYYHRGTETQYF | TGTGCCAGCAGCTATTACCATAGGGGGACAGAGACCCAGTACTTC
TRBJ1-2 | NA | TRBV6-6 | NA | CATEPQGMLGYTF | TGTGCCACCGAACCCCAGGGAATGCTAGGCTACACCTTC
TRBJ2-7 | NA | TRBV7-2 | NA | CASSLEGTVSSYEQYF | TGTGCCAGCAGCTTAGAAGGGACGGTGAGCTCCTACGAGCAGTACTTC
TRBJ2-5 | few | TRBV9 | TRBD2 | CASSVGASGGAETQYF | TGTGCCAGCAGCGTAGGGGCTAGCGGGGGGGCAGAGACCCAGTACTTC
TRBJ2-5 | NA | TRBV6-5 | NA | CASSPPGQETQYF | TGTGCCAGCAGCCCCCCGGGCCAGGAGACCCAGTACTTC
TRBJ1-6 | few | TRBV7-8 | NA | CASRKGGADNSPLHF | TGTGCCAGCAGGAAGGGGGGGGCAGATAATTCACCCCTCCACTTT
TRBJ2-7 | NA | TRBV19 | NA | CASSNQNPYEQYF | TGTGCCAGTAGTAATCAGAACCCCTACGAGCAGTACTTC
TRBJ2-7 | NA | TRBV5-5 | TRBD1 | CASTLTGPSYEQYF | TGTGCCAGCACCCTGACAGGGCCCTCCTACGAGCAGTACTTC
TRBJ1-6 | few | TRBV9 | TRBD1 | CASSADREISPLHF | TGTGCCAGCAGCGCAGACAGGGAGATTTCACCCCTCCACTTT
TRBJ2-1 | NA | TRBV6-5 | NA | CASARDNEQFF | TGTGCCAGCGCCCGCGACAATGAGCAGTTCTTC
TRBJ2-3 | once | TRBV11-2 | TRBD1 | CASSLGYRGLLSTDTQYF | TGTGCCAGCAGCTTAGGGTACAGGGGGCTACTTAGCACAGATACGCAGTATTTT
TRBJ2-5 | NA | TRBV5-4 | NA | CASSLGTLAQETQYF | TGTGCCAGCAGCCTTGGGACCCTCGCCCAAGAGACCCAGTACTTC
TRBJ2-6 | NA | TRBV9 | NA | CASSVVGGTASGANVLTF | TGTGCCAGCAGCGTAGTCGGTGGGACGGCCTCTGGGGCCAACGTCCTGACTTTC
TRBJ1-2 | few | TRBV6-1 | NA | CASSAQVGGGKGGYTF | TGTGCCAGCAGTGCGCAGGTCGGTGGGGGTAAAGGAGGCTACACCTTC
TRBJ2-3 | once | TRBV7-2 | NA | CASSHFTDTQYF | TGTGCCAGCAGCCACTTCACAGATACGCAGTATTTT
TRBJ2-7 | few | TRBV9 | TRBD2 | CASSERAAGGTYEQYF | TGTGCCAGCAGCGAGAGGGCGGCGGGAGGCACCTACGAGCAGTACTTC
TRBJ1-6 | NA | TRBV6-1 | NA | CASSEYYSVGYNSPLHF | TGTGCCAGCAGTGAATATTATTCGGTAGGGTACAATTCACCCCTCCACTTT
TRBJ1-2 | NA | TRBV5-1 | NA | CASSLRGANYGYTF | TGCGCCAGCAGCTTGCGTGGGGCTAACTATGGCTACACCTTC
TRBJ1-1 | NA | TRBV28 | NA | CAGTGGRRNTEAFF | TGTGCCGGGACGGGGGGAAGGAGGAACACTGAAGCTTTCTTT
TRBJ1-3 | NA | TRBV30 | NA | CAWSVKPAGNTIYF | TGTGCCTGGAGTGTAAAGCCAGCTGGAAACACCATATATTTT
TRBJ1-1 | once | TRBV9 | TRBD1 | CASSADRGNTEAFF | TGTGCCAGCAGCGCGGACAGGGGGAACACTGAAGCTTTCTTT
TRBJ2-3 | NA | TRBV7-2 | TRBD1 | CASSRTGTASSFSTDTQYF | TGTGCCAGCAGCAGGACCGGGACAGCTAGTTCCTTTAGCACAGATACGCAGTATTTT
TRBJ1-2 | NA | TRBV28 | NA | CASSLGVINYGYTF | TGTGCCAGCAGTTTAGGTGTGATTAACTATGGCTACACCTTC
TRBJ2-7 | NA | TRBV6-6 | NA | CASSRDVIAYEQYF | TGTGCCAGCAGTAGGGACGTAATCGCCTACGAGCAGTACTTC
TRBJ1-5 | NA | TRBV5-6 | NA | CASSFTGNQPQHF | TGTGCCAGCAGCTTTACGGGGAATCAGCCCCAGCATTTT
TRBJ1-1 | NA | TRBV10-3 | NA | CAISESEVIIGTEAFF | TGTGCCATCAGTGAGTCCGAGGTTATCATTGGTACTGAAGCTTTCTTT
TRBJ2-6 | once | TRBV28 | NA | CASRTGGANVLTF | TGTGCCTCTAGGACGGGTGGGGCCAACGTCCTGACTTTC
TRBJ2-7 | NA | TRBV10-3 | TRBD1 | CASSGTGHHEQYF | TGTGCCTCCTCCGGGACAGGTCACCACGAGCAGTACTTC
TRBJ2-1 | NA | TRBV18 | TRBD2 | CASSPALAGVGEQFF | TGTGCCAGCTCACCGGCACTAGCGGGGGTTGGCGAGCAGTTCTTC
TRBJ2-7 | once | TRBV30 | TRBD1 | CACSPDRGYEQYF | TGTGCCTGCTCACCGGACAGGGGCTACGAGCAGTACTTC
TRBJ1-4 | NA | TRBV6-5 | NA | CASSYELGAAEKLFF | TGTGCCAGCAGTTACGAGTTGGGGGCCGCTGAAAAACTGTTTTTT